The rows below give T cell receptor beta chains drawn from one sample of a study of blood T cell repertoires in COVID-19. Data came from immunoSEQ multiplex PCR; TCRdb stores just in-frame clones and leaves some out. The repertoire holds about 320,000 clones, with approximately 89% as singletons. The sequenced sample was peripheral blood. The receptors derive from a woman in her 30s with COVID-19, enrolled during active disease. CDR3s include the opening cysteine and the closing phenylalanine or tryptophan. D genes are given only for firm matches. Some rows mark clone size as missing; the rest say once, few, many or name a class of expanded clone.

cdr3_aa: CASSFSGNTEAFF; cdr3_nt: TGTGCCAGCAGCTTTTCAGGGAACACTGAAGCTTTCTTT; d_call: -; j_call: TRBJ1-1; clone_size: -; v_call: TRBV5-5; cdr3_length: 13
cdr3_aa: CASSISGAYTDTQYF; cdr3_nt: TGTGCCAGCAGCATTAGCGGGGCGTACACAGATACGCAGTATTTT; d_call: TRBD2; j_call: TRBJ2-3; clone_size: -; v_call: TRBV7-3; cdr3_length: 15
cdr3_aa: CASSIGTLNTEAFF; cdr3_nt: TGCGCCAGCAGCATCGGGACATTGAACACTGAAGCTTTCTTT; d_call: -; j_call: TRBJ1-1; clone_size: -; v_call: TRBV5-1; cdr3_length: 14
cdr3_aa: CASQRGNQETQYF; cdr3_nt: TGTGCCAGCCAGCGGGGGAATCAAGAGACCCAGTACTTC; d_call: TRBD2; j_call: TRBJ2-5; clone_size: -; v_call: TRBV27; cdr3_length: 13
cdr3_aa: CASSSHRAENTEAFF; cdr3_nt: TGTGCCAGCAGCTCCCACAGGGCGGAGAACACTGAAGCTTTCTTT; d_call: -; j_call: TRBJ1-1; clone_size: few; v_call: TRBV13; cdr3_length: 15
cdr3_aa: CASRSWVGGNEQFF; cdr3_nt: TGTGCCAGTAGATCCTGGGTGGGGGGCAATGAGCAGTTCTTC; d_call: -; j_call: TRBJ2-1; clone_size: -; v_call: TRBV19; cdr3_length: 14
cdr3_aa: CASSVQGTEAFF; cdr3_nt: TGTGCCAGCAGCGTACAGGGGACTGAAGCTTTCTTT; d_call: TRBD1; j_call: TRBJ1-1; clone_size: -; v_call: TRBV2; cdr3_length: 12
cdr3_aa: CASSPSGSETQYF; cdr3_nt: TGTGCCAGCAGCCCCTCGGGGTCGGAGACCCAGTACTTC; d_call: -; j_call: TRBJ2-5; clone_size: -; v_call: TRBV7-9; cdr3_length: 13
cdr3_aa: CATRDGTGDFTEAFF; cdr3_nt: TGTGCCACCAGAGACGGGACAGGGGATTTCACTGAAGCTTTCTTT; d_call: TRBD1; j_call: TRBJ1-1; clone_size: -; v_call: TRBV24-1; cdr3_length: 15
cdr3_aa: CASSLNREDTQYF; cdr3_nt: TGCGCCAGCAGCTTGAACAGGGAGGATACGCAGTATTTT; d_call: -; j_call: TRBJ2-3; clone_size: -; v_call: TRBV5-1; cdr3_length: 13
cdr3_aa: CASSLDNTPSNEQFF; cdr3_nt: TGTGCCAGCAGCTTAGACAACACCCCTAGTAATGAGCAGTTCTTC; d_call: -; j_call: TRBJ2-1; clone_size: -; v_call: TRBV7-2; cdr3_length: 15
cdr3_aa: CASRGVYSYNSPLHF; cdr3_nt: TGTGCCAGCAGAGGAGTTTACTCCTATAATTCACCCCTCCACTTT; d_call: -; j_call: TRBJ1-6; clone_size: -; v_call: TRBV2; cdr3_length: 15
cdr3_aa: CASNNQGTTLYEQFF; cdr3_nt: TGTGCCAGCAACAACCAGGGGACAACTTTGTATGAGCAGTTCTTC; d_call: -; j_call: TRBJ2-1; clone_size: -; v_call: TRBV5-4; cdr3_length: 15
cdr3_aa: CASSFRGSAYTEAFF; cdr3_nt: TGTGCCAGCAGTTTTAGGGGGTCGGCTTACACTGAAGCTTTCTTT; d_call: -; j_call: TRBJ1-1; clone_size: -; v_call: TRBV28; cdr3_length: 15
cdr3_aa: CASSQGRQGNEKLFF; cdr3_nt: TGTGCCAGCAGCCAAGGAAGACAGGGGAATGAAAAACTGTTTTTT; d_call: TRBD1; j_call: TRBJ1-4; clone_size: -; v_call: TRBV3-1/TRBV3-2; cdr3_length: 15
cdr3_aa: CASSYRVRATEAFF; cdr3_nt: TGTGCCAGCAGTTACAGGGTTAGGGCAACTGAAGCTTTCTTT; d_call: -; j_call: TRBJ1-1; clone_size: -; v_call: TRBV2; cdr3_length: 14
cdr3_aa: CASSLRLPIYITGELFF; cdr3_nt: TGCGCCAGCAGCTTGAGACTACCCATCTATATCACCGGGGAGCTGTTTTTT; d_call: -; j_call: TRBJ2-2; clone_size: -; v_call: TRBV5-1; cdr3_length: 17
cdr3_aa: CASSVKRQGSNEQFF; cdr3_nt: TGCGCCAGCAGCGTAAAAAGACAGGGGAGCAATGAGCAGTTCTTC; d_call: TRBD1; j_call: TRBJ2-1; clone_size: -; v_call: TRBV5-1; cdr3_length: 15
cdr3_aa: CASSNRAEAFF; cdr3_nt: TGTGCCAGCAGCAATAGAGCTGAAGCTTTCTTT; d_call: -; j_call: TRBJ1-1; clone_size: -; v_call: TRBV21-1; cdr3_length: 11
cdr3_aa: CASSEGGGADIGYTF; cdr3_nt: TGTGCCAGCAGTGAAGGAGGGGGCGCTGATATTGGCTACACCTTC; d_call: TRBD1; j_call: TRBJ1-2; clone_size: -; v_call: TRBV2; cdr3_length: 15
cdr3_aa: CSAPTSAGETQYF; cdr3_nt: TGCAGCGCTCCAACTAGCGCGGGGGAGACCCAGTACTTC; d_call: TRBD2; j_call: TRBJ2-5; clone_size: few; v_call: TRBV29-1; cdr3_length: 13
cdr3_aa: CASSIDTTGYYGYTF; cdr3_nt: TGTGCCAGTAGTATAGACACGACAGGGTACTATGGCTACACCTTC; d_call: TRBD1; j_call: TRBJ1-2; clone_size: -; v_call: TRBV19; cdr3_length: 15
cdr3_aa: CASSLGSTGGSNSPLHF; cdr3_nt: TGCGCCAGCAGCTTGGGGTCGACAGGGGGTTCTAATTCACCCCTCCACTTT; d_call: TRBD1; j_call: TRBJ1-6; clone_size: -; v_call: TRBV5-1; cdr3_length: 17
cdr3_aa: CASMEGPTGELFF; cdr3_nt: TGTGCCAGCATGGAGGGCCCCACCGGGGAGCTGTTTTTT; d_call: -; j_call: TRBJ2-2; clone_size: -; v_call: TRBV6-5; cdr3_length: 13
cdr3_aa: CASSLGRVRESYNEQFF; cdr3_nt: TGTGCCAGCAGCTTAGGCAGGGTGCGAGAGTCCTACAATGAGCAGTTCTTC; d_call: -; j_call: TRBJ2-1; clone_size: -; v_call: TRBV7-8; cdr3_length: 17
cdr3_aa: CASSLGNPVTQPQHF; cdr3_nt: TGTGCCAGCAGCTTAGGCAACCCCGTCACACAGCCCCAGCATTTT; d_call: -; j_call: TRBJ1-5; clone_size: few; v_call: TRBV7-8; cdr3_length: 15
cdr3_aa: CASSRGWAGSSGNQPQHF; cdr3_nt: TGTGCCAGCAGCAGGGGGTGGGCAGGATCATCTGGAAATCAGCCCCAGCATTTT; d_call: -; j_call: TRBJ1-5; clone_size: -; v_call: TRBV5-8; cdr3_length: 18
cdr3_aa: CASSLVRAGGRSNEQFF; cdr3_nt: TGTGCCAGCAGCTTAGTGAGGGCGGGGGGGCGCTCCAATGAGCAGTTCTTC; d_call: TRBD2; j_call: TRBJ2-1; clone_size: -; v_call: TRBV7-2; cdr3_length: 17
cdr3_aa: CASSLTLAGNEQFF; cdr3_nt: TGTGCCAGCAGCTTAACCCTAGCGGGCAATGAGCAGTTCTTC; d_call: TRBD2; j_call: TRBJ2-1; clone_size: -; v_call: TRBV7-9; cdr3_length: 14
cdr3_aa: CASTQTGGYSNQPQHF; cdr3_nt: TGTGCCAGTACCCAGACAGGGGGGTATAGCAATCAGCCCCAGCATTTT; d_call: TRBD1; j_call: TRBJ1-5; clone_size: -; v_call: TRBV19; cdr3_length: 16
cdr3_aa: CASSQTYATNEKLFF; cdr3_nt: TGTGCCAGCAGCCAAACCTATGCAACTAATGAAAAACTGTTTTTT; d_call: -; j_call: TRBJ1-4; clone_size: -; v_call: TRBV5-6; cdr3_length: 15
cdr3_aa: CASSLNSGQGASNYGYTF; cdr3_nt: TGTGCCAGCAGCTTAAACTCCGGACAGGGGGCGTCTAACTATGGCTACACCTTC; d_call: TRBD1; j_call: TRBJ1-2; clone_size: -; v_call: TRBV5-4; cdr3_length: 18
cdr3_aa: CASSPAYEQYF; cdr3_nt: TGTGCCAGCAGCCCCGCCTACGAGCAGTACTTC; d_call: -; j_call: TRBJ2-7; clone_size: -; v_call: TRBV6-2/TRBV6-3; cdr3_length: 11
cdr3_aa: CASSLSREYGYTF; cdr3_nt: TGTGCCAGCAGTCTAAGCAGGGAATATGGCTACACCTTC; d_call: -; j_call: TRBJ1-2; clone_size: -; v_call: TRBV2; cdr3_length: 13
cdr3_aa: CASSLRGGNGYTF; cdr3_nt: TGTGCCAGCAGCTTGCGGGGAGGGAACGGCTACACCTTC; d_call: -; j_call: TRBJ1-2; clone_size: few; v_call: TRBV7-8; cdr3_length: 13
cdr3_aa: CRAGQGGEAFF; cdr3_nt: TGCAGGGCAGGACAGGGAGGTGAAGCTTTCTTT; d_call: TRBD1; j_call: TRBJ1-1; clone_size: -; v_call: TRBV20-1; cdr3_length: 11
cdr3_aa: CASSSGLAGDEQYF; cdr3_nt: TGTGCCAGCAGCTCCGGACTAGCGGGGGACGAGCAGTACTTC; d_call: TRBD2; j_call: TRBJ2-7; clone_size: -; v_call: TRBV7-8; cdr3_length: 14
cdr3_aa: CASSRSGVSTEAFF; cdr3_nt: TGTGCCAGCAGCCGATCAGGGGTGTCAACTGAAGCTTTCTTT; d_call: -; j_call: TRBJ1-1; clone_size: -; v_call: TRBV3-1/TRBV3-2; cdr3_length: 14
cdr3_aa: CAWSVGQGITDTQYF; cdr3_nt: TGTGCCTGGAGTGTGGGCCAGGGGATTACAGATACGCAGTATTTT; d_call: -; j_call: TRBJ2-3; clone_size: -; v_call: TRBV30; cdr3_length: 15
cdr3_aa: CASSPDGDYGYTF; cdr3_nt: TGTGCCAGCAGCCCCGACGGGGACTATGGCTACACCTTC; d_call: -; j_call: TRBJ1-2; clone_size: -; v_call: TRBV5-4; cdr3_length: 13
cdr3_aa: CASSWDYDTQYF; cdr3_nt: TGTGCCAGCAGTTGGGACTATGATACGCAGTATTTT; d_call: TRBD2; j_call: TRBJ2-3; clone_size: -; v_call: TRBV5-5; cdr3_length: 12
cdr3_aa: CASSQATGDRTGELFF; cdr3_nt: TGTGCCAGCAGCCAGGCTACAGGGGACCGAACCGGGGAGCTGTTTTTT; d_call: -; j_call: TRBJ2-2; clone_size: once; v_call: TRBV21-1; cdr3_length: 16
cdr3_aa: CASSRGQGSVDTEAFF; cdr3_nt: TGTGCCAGCTCACGGGGACAGGGAAGTGTGGACACTGAAGCTTTCTTT; d_call: TRBD1; j_call: TRBJ1-1; clone_size: -; v_call: TRBV18; cdr3_length: 16
cdr3_aa: CASSPDRGSTEAFF; cdr3_nt: TGTGCCAGCTCACCTGACAGGGGGAGCACTGAAGCTTTCTTT; d_call: TRBD1; j_call: TRBJ1-1; clone_size: once; v_call: TRBV18; cdr3_length: 14
cdr3_aa: CASRQTSVGVDTQYF; cdr3_nt: TGTGCCAGTAGACAGACTAGCGTGGGGGTGGATACGCAGTATTTT; d_call: TRBD2; j_call: TRBJ2-3; clone_size: -; v_call: TRBV19; cdr3_length: 15
cdr3_aa: CASSHLTGFGYTF; cdr3_nt: TGTGCCAGCAGCCACCTCACAGGGTTCGGCTACACCTTC; d_call: -; j_call: TRBJ1-2; clone_size: -; v_call: TRBV4-2; cdr3_length: 13
cdr3_aa: CASSWNIGQTVMNTEAFF; cdr3_nt: TGTGCCAGCAGCTGGAATATAGGACAGACTGTGATGAACACTGAAGCTTTCTTT; d_call: -; j_call: TRBJ1-1; clone_size: -; v_call: TRBV5-6; cdr3_length: 18
cdr3_aa: CASSPAGTGGEGEKLFF; cdr3_nt: TGTGCCAGCAGTCCTGCAGGGACAGGGGGCGAGGGTGAAAAACTGTTTTTT; d_call: TRBD1; j_call: TRBJ1-4; clone_size: -; v_call: TRBV6-6; cdr3_length: 17
cdr3_aa: CATSRAQQTQYF; cdr3_nt: TGTGCCACCAGCAGGGCCCAACAGACCCAGTACTTC; d_call: -; j_call: TRBJ2-5; clone_size: -; v_call: TRBV15; cdr3_length: 12
cdr3_aa: CASSSRAGSGNTIYF; cdr3_nt: TGCGCCAGCAGCTCCCGGGCGGGCTCTGGAAACACCATATATTTT; d_call: -; j_call: TRBJ1-3; clone_size: -; v_call: TRBV5-1; cdr3_length: 15
cdr3_aa: CASSFGGSSNQPQHF; cdr3_nt: TGTGCCAGCAGCTTCGGTGGGAGTAGCAATCAGCCCCAGCATTTT; d_call: -; j_call: TRBJ1-5; clone_size: -; v_call: TRBV5-5; cdr3_length: 15
cdr3_aa: CASRTEGKTQYF; cdr3_nt: TGCGCCAGCCGGACAGAGGGGAAGACCCAGTACTTC; d_call: -; j_call: TRBJ2-5; clone_size: -; v_call: TRBV10-2; cdr3_length: 12
cdr3_aa: CASSFAGATDTQYF; cdr3_nt: TGTGCCAGCAGCTTTGCGGGGGCCACAGATACGCAGTATTTT; d_call: -; j_call: TRBJ2-3; clone_size: -; v_call: TRBV7-9; cdr3_length: 14
cdr3_aa: CASSLDRGSTDTQYF; cdr3_nt: TGCGCCAGCAGCTTGGACAGGGGTAGCACAGATACGCAGTATTTT; d_call: TRBD1; j_call: TRBJ2-3; clone_size: -; v_call: TRBV5-1; cdr3_length: 15
cdr3_aa: CASSRDRENSPLHF; cdr3_nt: TGCGCCAGCAGCCGGGACAGGGAAAATTCACCCCTCCACTTT; d_call: TRBD1; j_call: TRBJ1-6; clone_size: few; v_call: TRBV5-1; cdr3_length: 14
cdr3_aa: CASSLAGSYGYTF; cdr3_nt: TGCGCCAGCAGCCTAGCGGGGTCCTATGGCTACACCTTC; d_call: -; j_call: TRBJ1-2; clone_size: -; v_call: TRBV5-1; cdr3_length: 13
cdr3_aa: CASSMSGGAYGYTF; cdr3_nt: TGTGCCAGTAGTATGTCAGGGGGCGCTTATGGCTACACCTTC; d_call: TRBD1; j_call: TRBJ1-2; clone_size: -; v_call: TRBV19; cdr3_length: 14
cdr3_aa: CASSLKAGVGFSF; cdr3_nt: TGTGCCAGCAGCTTAAAGGCGGGCGTTGGGTTTTCCTTC; d_call: -; j_call: TRBJ1-2; clone_size: -; v_call: TRBV7-9; cdr3_length: 13